The 22 T cell receptor beta chains given below trace back to one sample, sequenced in a study of neurological immune-mediated disorders. TCRdb passed the 5' RACE reads through MiXCR, listing each CDR3 protein once. The top ten clones hold approximately 15% of a sample with roughly 80,000 distinct CDR3 sequences, 17% of them seen once. Sequencing used PBMCs. These TCRs come from a woman aged 35 to 49 in good health.

The sample holds many counts of this clonotype. This chain joins TRBV5-5 and TRBJ1-2; the D gene is possibly TRBD1 (6 bases). Germline loops: CDR1 SGHKS, CDR2 YYEKEE (reference sequence). This CDR3 contains 15 residues. Trimming shortened V by 1 base and J by 1 base, and 11 bases separated the two germline ends. The CDR3 DNA sequence: TGTGCCAGCAGCTTGAAAGGGGGGTTTAACTATGGCTACACCTTC. Its translation: CASSLKGGFNYGYTF. Full variable domain (remainder filled in from reference TRBV5-5 and TRBJ1-2): DAGVTQSPTHLIKTRGQQVTLRCSPISGHKSVSWYQQVLGQGPQFIFQYYEKEERGRGNFPDRFSARQFPNYSSELNVNALLLGDSALYLCASSLKGGFNYGYTFGSGTRLTVV.

This clonotype appeared many times. The chain combines TRBV28 with TRBJ2-7; 9 bases are a match to TRBD1. Trimming removed 10 bases from V and 6 bases from J; junction bases left unmatched: 13. The CDR3 spans 14 residues. Germline V gives CDR1 MDHEN, CDR2 SYDVKM. The CDR3 region has the DNA TGTGCCACCCGCGGGGGACAGGGAACCCGCGAGCAGTACGTC. It encodes CATRGGQGTREQYV.

This clonotype was found many times. The chain has TRBV5-1 and TRBJ2-3; 10 bases match TRBD1. The J segment lost 8 bases and the V segment lost 7 bases, leaving 10 bases of the junction unmatched. Germline values: CDR1 SGHRS, CDR2 YFSETQ. This CDR3 is 14 amino acids long. CDR3: CASSTDRGRGTQYF. DNA for the CDR3: TGCGCCAGCTCCACAGACAGGGGGCGCGGTACGCAGTATTTT. Using reference TRBV5-1 and TRBJ2-3 for the parts outside the CDR3, the full variable domain is KAGVTQTPRYLIKTRGQQVTLSCSPISGHRSVSWYQQTPGQGLQFLFEYFSETQRNKGNFPGRFSGRQFSNSRSEMNVSTLELGDSALYLCASSTDRGRGTQYFGPGTRLTVL.

This clonotype was recorded at least ten times. The CDR3 protein is CASSLALGVNEQFF. Here the CDR3 DNA reads TGTGCCAGCAGCTTAGCGCTCGGAGTGAATGAGCAGTTCTTC. The J gene is TRBJ2-1, the V gene TRBV7-2; D unresolved. Germline CDR1 reads SGHTA; CDR2 reads FQGNSA. Trimming took off 0 bases at V and 7 bases at J, with 10 bases between the two ends. The CDR3 runs to 14 residues.

V and J are TRBV3-2 and TRBJ2-3; TRBD1 is the table's D call and was not checked against the DNA. TRBV3-2 is noted as a pseudogene. The CDR3 has 17 amino acids. In nucleotides, the CDR3 is TGTGCCAGCAGCTTTCCAAAGACGGGGGGTGTATTAGGTACGCAGTATTTT. Translating it yields CASSFPKTGGVLGTQYF.

The rearrangement uses TRBV10-3 and TRBJ1-1, with 10 bases aligning to TRBD1. CDR3 size: 14 residues. Germline V gene data show CDR1 as ENHRY and CDR2 as SYGVKD. V gave up 9 bases and J gave up 4 bases; unmatched junction bases: 8. The CDR3 protein is CAITTGGFGTEAFF. CDR3 bases: TGTGCCATTACGACAGGGGGCTTTGGCACTGAAGCTTTCTTT.

In this sample, this clonotype turned up many times. This chain uses TRBV4-3 with TRBJ2-1; 13 bases align to TRBD2. The CDR3 consists of 15 residues. Germline loops: CDR1 LGHNA, CDR2 YSLEER. Trimming cost V 4 bases and J 8 bases; bases outside gene matches: 5. CDR3 region: CASSRTSGGDDEQFF. CDR3 sequence (DNA): TGCGCCAGCAGCCGAACTAGCGGGGGGGACGATGAGCAGTTCTTC.

Ten or more counts support this clonotype. The V and J genes are TRBV7-2 and TRBJ1-3; 9 nucleotides match TRBD1. Germline-derived CDR1 and CDR2 are SGHTA and FQGNSA. The CDR3 loop spans 17 amino acids. Germline trimming cut 7 bases from V and 1 base from J; bases unmatched to any gene: 11. Here the CDR3 DNA reads TGTGCCAGCAAAATAGGGGGACAGGGTTTGTCTGGAAACACCATATATTTT. Residues: CASKIGGQGLSGNTIYF.

There are many counts of this clonotype. The rearrangement uses TRBV20-1 and TRBJ1-3; no clear D gene. Germline V gene lookup returns CDR1 DFQATT and CDR2 SNEGSKA (reference sequence). V shed 0 bases and J shed 4 bases, with 13 bases lying between them. CDR3 size: 15 residues. CDR3 coding DNA: TGCAGTGCTAGAGATCTGGACGGGGTCGGAAACACCATATATTTT. It specifies CSARDLDGVGNTIYF.

This clonotype was seen many times. The chain has TRBV7-2 and TRBJ2-3, with D unresolved. CDR1 is SGHTA and CDR2 is FQGNSA in the germline V gene. The CDR3 is made up of 13 amino acids. The germline V and J ends were trimmed by 1 base and 2 bases, with 4 bases remaining between them. As DNA, the CDR3 is TGTGCCAGCAGCTTAGATGTCACAGATACGCAGTATTTT. This encodes CASSLDVTDTQYF.

This clonotype was recorded at least ten times. V and J are TRBV12-3 or TRBV12-4 and TRBJ1-1, with 7 bases matching TRBD1. The CDR3 is made up of 13 amino acids. The ends lost 1 base at V and 6 bases at J; junction bases unmatched: 2. The CDR3 loop reads CASSLGGTAEAFF. CDR3 nucleotides: TGTGCCAGCAGTTTAGGCGGGACAGCTGAAGCTTTCTTT.

This clonotype came up many times. The J gene is TRBJ2-7, the V gene TRBV6-1; no clear D gene. The CDR3 is 14 amino acids. Looked up from germline, CDR1 is MNHNS and CDR2 is SASEGT. V lost 3 bases to trimming and J lost 2 bases, with 11 bases between them. The CDR3 DNA reads as TGTGCCAGCAGTGAGTCTGCGTCCCCCTACGAGCAGTACTTC. Translating it yields CASSESASPYEQYF.

This clonotype was recorded at least ten times. The CDR3 sequence is CASSLWQEETQYF. DNA of the CDR3: TGTGCCAGCAGTTTATGGCAGGAAGAGACCCAGTACTTC. The J gene is TRBJ2-5, the V gene TRBV12-3 or TRBV12-4, with D hard to call. V was cut by 2 bases and J by 3 bases, with 7 bases left in between. The CDR3 totals 13 residues.

Many counts were recorded for this clonotype. The junction differs from germline at one of its ends, possibly a read error. The rearrangement links TRBV5-1 to TRBJ1-2; 7 bases map to TRBD1. The CDR3 runs 14 residues. In germline, CDR1 is SGHRS, CDR2 YFSETQ. CDR3 protein: CASSTGTATYDYTF. The DNA of the CDR3 is TGCGCCAGTAGCACCGGGACAGCGACCTATGACTACACCTTC.

This clonotype has ten or more counts. The chain uses TRBV7-2 and TRBJ2-3, with 7 bases matching TRBD1. The CDR3 sequence is 19 residues long. Trimming took 5 bases from V and 3 from J; bases not matched to a gene: 20. In germline, CDR1 is SGHTA, CDR2 FQGNSA. The CDR3 DNA reads as TGTGCCAGCAGCACGACCGGGACAGTATCGGGTACGAAAACAGATACGCAGTATTTT. It encodes CASSTTGTVSGTKTDTQYF.

The gene calls are TRBV19 and TRBJ1-2; unclear D gene. V lost 3 bases, J lost 8 bases, and 13 bases lay in between. Germline V gives CDR1 LNHDA, CDR2 SQIVND (reference sequence). The CDR3 is 13 residues long. The CDR3 sequence is CASSMYEGEGYTF. The DNA for the CDR3 is TGTGCCAGTAGTATGTATGAGGGAGAAGGCTACACCTTC.

At least ten counts were recorded for this clonotype. V gene TRBV20-1 combines with J gene TRBJ2-1; 13 bases fit TRBD2. The CDR3 consists of 15 residues. The junction had 4 bases not matched to a gene; V was cut back by 0 bases and J by 8 bases. The germline V gene encodes CDR1 DFQATT and CDR2 SNEGSKA (reference sequence). The CDR3: CSARELAGGPHEQFF. The CDR3 DNA follows: TGCAGTGCTAGAGAACTAGCGGGGGGGCCGCATGAGCAGTTCTTC.

The rearrangement joins TRBV3-1 to TRBJ2-2; D call uncertain. The CDR3 length is 16 residues. Looked up from germline, CDR1 is LGHDT and CDR2 is YNNKEL (reference sequence). V lost 0 bases, J lost 3 bases, and 11 bases lay in between. The CDR3 sequence is CASSQDGVKDTGELFF. CDR3 nucleotides: TGTGCCAGCAGCCAAGATGGAGTGAAGGACACCGGGGAGCTGTTTTTT.

This clonotype appeared many times. The chain recombines TRBV20-1 with TRBJ2-1; D gene ambiguous. V lost 6 bases, J lost 0 bases, and 9 bases lay in between. The CDR3 contains 13 residues. The germline gives CDR1 DFQATT, CDR2 SNEGSKA (reference sequence). In DNA, the CDR3 is TGCAGTGCCGGACGGAGCTCCTACAATGAGCAGTTCTTC. This sequence encodes CSAGRSSYNEQFF.

This clonotype was found many times. The chain combines TRBV29-1 with TRBJ2-3; the D gene is possibly TRBD2 (5 bases). V gave up 6 bases and J gave up 0 bases, with 16 bases separating them. CDR3 size: 15 residues. Germline V gene lookup returns CDR1 SQVTM and CDR2 ANQGSEA. CDR3 nucleotide sequence: TGCAGCGTCTCCGGGGAACTCCAGAGCACAGATACGCAGTATTTT. Protein sequence: CSVSGELQSTDTQYF.

This clonotype is medium-sized (0.01 to 0.1%) within its sample. The chain links TRBV7-2 to TRBJ2-3, with TRBD2 identical over 9 bases. Germline CDR1 reads SGHTA; CDR2 reads FQGNSA. CDR3 length: 17 residues. V was clipped by 1 base and J by 5 bases; unmatched bases: 10. CDR3 coding DNA: TGTGCCAGCAGCTTAGTCGCTGAGCGGGGGGCCGGAGATACGCAGTATTTT. Its protein product is CASSLVAERGAGDTQYF.

This clonotype was recorded many times. The CDR3 sequence is CSARDPQGSADTQYF. The DNA of the CDR3 is TGCAGTGCTAGAGATCCTCAGGGTTCAGCAGATACGCAGTATTTT. The rearrangement uses TRBV20-1 and TRBJ2-3, with D maybe TRBD1 (5 bases). The ends were cut back, 0 bases at V and 4 bases at J, with 14 bases in the middle. CDR3 length: 15 residues. The germline V gene encodes CDR1 DFQATT and CDR2 SNEGSKA (reference sequence).